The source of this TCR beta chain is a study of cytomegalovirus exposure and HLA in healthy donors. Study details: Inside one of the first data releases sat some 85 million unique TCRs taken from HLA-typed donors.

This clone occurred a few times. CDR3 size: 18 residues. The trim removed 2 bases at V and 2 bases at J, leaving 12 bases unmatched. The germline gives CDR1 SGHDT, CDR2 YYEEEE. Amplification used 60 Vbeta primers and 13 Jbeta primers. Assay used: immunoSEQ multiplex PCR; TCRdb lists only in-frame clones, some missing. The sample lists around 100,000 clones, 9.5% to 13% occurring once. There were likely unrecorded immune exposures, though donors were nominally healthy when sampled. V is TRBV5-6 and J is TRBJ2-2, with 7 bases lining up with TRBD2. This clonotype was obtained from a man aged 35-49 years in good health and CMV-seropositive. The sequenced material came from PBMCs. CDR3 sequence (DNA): TGTGCCAGCAGCTTCGGCAGGGAGGGGCACCCCAACACCGGGGAGCTGTTTTTT. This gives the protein CASSFGREGHPNTGELFF.